This T cell receptor (beta chain) emerged from a study of spatial heterogeneity in lung cancer. Background on the study: Among detected sequences, beta-chain ones consistently exceeded alpha-chain ones in number.

TCR cDNA molecules each carried a unique molecular identifier. TCRdb used MiXCR to reprocess the 5' RACE reads, holding one entry per CDR3 protein. This table holds several thousand distinct CDR3 sequences, 3.9% found once. Findings and caveats of the study: Estimated TCR-seq coverage of tumor T cells was only approximately 7% for alpha chains. For beta chains, the corresponding estimate was about 13%. Counts of expanded intratumoral alpha and beta TCRs tracked tumor mutation counts.

The sample holds many counts of this clonotype. The antigen is not known. V lost 2 bases, J lost 0 bases, and 10 bases stayed unmatched. This CDR3 has 17 residues. The germline V gene encodes CDR1 MNHEY and CDR2 SMNVEV (reference sequence). Time point denoted: sample taken at primary tumor resection. Extraction of whole RNA from tumor, nontumor lung or frozen PBMC preceded unsorted sequencing. Here the sequenced sample was lung tumor tissue, taken at surgery. The rearrangement joins TRBV27 to TRBJ2-7; TRBD1 aligns across 7 bases. The origin of this receptor is a female donor with early-stage non-small cell lung cancer. The CDR3, as DNA: TGTGCCAGCAGTTTAACAAGACAGGGCCGATTCTCCTACGAGCAGTACTTC. It specifies CASSLTRQGRFSYEQYF.